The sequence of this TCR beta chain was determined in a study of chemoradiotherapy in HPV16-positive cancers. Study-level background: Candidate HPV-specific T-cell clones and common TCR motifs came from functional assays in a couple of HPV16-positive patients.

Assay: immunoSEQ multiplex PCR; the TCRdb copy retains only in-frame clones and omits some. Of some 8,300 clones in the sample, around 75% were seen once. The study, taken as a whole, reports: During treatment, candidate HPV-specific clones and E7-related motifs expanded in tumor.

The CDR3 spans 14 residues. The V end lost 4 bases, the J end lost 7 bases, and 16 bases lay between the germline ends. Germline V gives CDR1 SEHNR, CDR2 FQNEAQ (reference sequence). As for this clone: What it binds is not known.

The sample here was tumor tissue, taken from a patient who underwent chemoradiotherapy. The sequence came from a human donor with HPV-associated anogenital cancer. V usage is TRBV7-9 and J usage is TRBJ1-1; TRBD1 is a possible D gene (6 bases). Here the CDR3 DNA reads TGTGCCAGCAGCTCATCACAGGGATTGAGTGAAGCTTTCTTT. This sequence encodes CASSSSQGLSEAFF.